This T cell receptor (beta chain) was found in a study of blood T cell repertoires in COVID-19. Study overall: The samples span acute and convalescent COVID-19 from the United States, Italy and Spain. From T cells, B-cell-depleted T cells, or PBMCs came the material, which was cDNA or gDNA.

Germline V CDR1 and CDR2: SGDLS, YYNGEE. The CDR3 spans 15 residues. V gave up 3 bases and J gave up 7 bases, with 14 bases separating them. Method: immunoSEQ multiplex PCR; TCRdb's copy keeps in-frame clones and lacks some. The sample lists about 120,000 clones; roughly 84% were seen once. Sequencing used peripheral blood. V usage is TRBV9 and J usage is TRBJ1-6; a weak D match, TRBD1 (6 bases). This receptor was obtained from a woman in her 70s with acute or convalescent COVID-19. Here the CDR3 reads CASSGHMTGNSPLHF. Written as DNA, the CDR3 is TGTGCCAGCAGCGGGCATATGACAGGAAATTCACCCCTCCACTTT.